The table lists the clone carrying this TCR beta chain with many counts. What it binds is unknown. The data belong to a study of identical twins. The study, taken as a whole, reports: Out-of-frame beta chain sequences displayed weaker excess sharing between twins.

This CDR3 has 13 amino acids. The germline CDR1 and CDR2 sequences are SNHLY and FYNNEI. Trimming took off 1 base at V and 3 bases at J, with 7 bases between the two ends. TCRdb re-called the 5' RACE reads with MiXCR, one entry per CDR3 protein. The sample carries approximately 230,000 distinct CDR3 sequences, 6.5% recorded once. This same sample was also part of a study on T cells expressing NK-cell markers.

This receptor was identified in a woman aged 18-29 years in good health. Sample: CD8+ T cells sorted from blood. The chain is built from TRBV2 and TRBJ2-7; D unclear. CDR3 in amino acids: CASSEDSNYEQYF. For the CDR3, the DNA is TGTGCCAGCAGTGAAGACTCTAACTACGAGCAGTACTTC.